This T cell receptor (beta chain) was sequenced during a study of PD-1 and CTLA-4 blockade in melanoma. Clones were read by immunoSEQ multiplex PCR, and TCRdb kept only the in-frame ones, dropping some. There are 16,000 or so clones in the sample; around 70% occur only once, and approximately 15% lies in the top ten. The ends were cut back, 6 bases at V and 5 bases at J, with 16 bases in the middle. The CDR3 is made up of 15 amino acids. Germline V gene data show CDR1 as MNHEY and CDR2 as SMNVEV (reference sequence). The TCR was taken from a human donor with melanoma. The chain joins TRBV27 to TRBJ1-4, with D uncertain. Source: CD8+ T cells from peripheral blood, taken before anti-PD-1 treatment. The CDR3 protein is CASSWGGRLNEKLFF. CDR3 nucleotide sequence: TGTGCCAGCAGCTGGGGAGGCAGACTGAATGAAAAACTGTTTTTT.